This entry lists 4 T cell receptor beta chains sequenced from one sample in a study of regulatory T cells in long-lasting Graves disease. In building TCR beta libraries, iRepertoire HTBI primers were used together with Arm-PCR of CDR3 regions. TCRdb passed the multiplex PCR reads through MiXCR, listing each CDR3 protein once. The sample holds about 400,000 distinct CDR3 sequences, 15% to 17% seen once. Time point reported: newly diagnosed GD, antithyroid drugs for less than 3 months. The TCR library was prepared using RNA isolated from PBMCs. Sequences were derived from peripheral blood mononuclear cells (PBMCs), sampled at new diagnosis, from a patient treated with antithyroid drugs. These receptors were taken from a female donor with Graves disease.

This clonotype was detected many times. The chain combines TRBV28 with TRBJ1-2; D is undetermined. The V end was cut by 5 bases, the J end by 6 bases, with 7 bases between. The CDR3 extends over 11 amino acids. CDR1 is MDHEN, CDR2 SYDVKM, per germline. CDR3 coding DNA: TGTGCCAGCAGTCACATAAATGGCTACACCTTC. This gives the protein CASSHINGYTF.

This clonotype was picked up many times. V and J are TRBV20-1 and TRBJ1-3, with a weak D call TRBD1 (5 bases). Trimming left V 6 bases short and J 4 bases short, with 19 bases between. CDR3 length: 15 residues. The germline gives CDR1 DFQATT, CDR2 SNEGSKA (reference sequence). The CDR3 sequence: CSAYPLLGTGNTIYF. CDR3 bases: TGCAGTGCATATCCCCTTTTGGGGACGGGAAACACCATATATTTT.

This clonotype was observed many times. The V gene is TRBV2, the J gene TRBJ2-3; tentative D call: TRBD2 (6 bases). Trimming stripped 1 base from V and 2 bases from J, with 13 bases between. Germline CDR1 reads SNHLY; CDR2 reads FYNNEI. The CDR3 is 16 amino acids. CDR3 region: CASSEVGGGTTDTQYF. DNA of the CDR3: TGTGCCAGCAGTGAAGTCGGCGGCGGGACCACAGATACGCAGTATTTT.

This clonotype was seen many times. This chain links TRBV28 with TRBJ2-1; perhaps TRBD2 as D (7 bases). CDR3 length: 14 amino acids. V was pared by 3 bases and J by 6 bases, with 12 bases between. Looked up from germline, CDR1 is MDHEN and CDR2 is SYDVKM. In nucleotides, the CDR3 is TGTGCCAGCAGTTTCGGGGGGCTTGGCAATGAGCAGTTCTTC. Its protein is CASSFGGLGNEQFF.